A single sample is the source of the 21 T cell receptor beta chains below, sequenced in a study of blood T cells in healthy people across ages. Using a J-beta primer mix together with a sample-barcoded 5' primer, a second PCR was run for about 6 to 11 cycles. TCRdb ran MiXCR on the 5' RACE reads and lists one entry per CDR3 protein. This sample has 1.5 million to 2 million distinct CDR3 sequences, with roughly 49% found just once. The sequenced material came from blood. The source of these receptors is a woman aged 40 to 50 in good health.

Comment on this clonotype: An end of the junction does not agree with germline; a read error may underlie this. The rearrangement links TRBV5-1 to TRBJ1-4, with D hard to call. The germline gives CDR1 SGHRS, CDR2 YFSETQ. The CDR3 contains 14 residues. CDR3 protein: CASILESTNEKLFF. CDR3 nucleotide sequence: TGCGCCAGCATCTTGGAGTCAACTAATGAAAAACTGTTTTTT.

The J gene is TRBJ2-4, the V gene TRBV7-9; 9 bases line up with TRBD1. V was pared by 1 base and J by 2 bases, with 12 bases of the junction left unmatched. The CDR3 extends over 19 amino acids. Germline-derived CDR1 and CDR2 are SEHNR and FQNEAQ (reference sequence). The CDR3, as DNA: TGTGCCAGCAGCTTAGTCCGCACCGGGACAGGGTTACCCAAAAACATTCAGTACTTC. It codes for CASSLVRTGTGLPKNIQYF.

The chain has TRBV5-6 and TRBJ2-1; D unresolved. The end of the DNA aligns better with TRBJ2-7, so the J call may be wrong. Germline CDR1 reads SGHDT; CDR2 reads YYEEEE. This CDR3 region has 14 residues. CDR3 DNA: TGTGCCAGCAGCCGATGGACCAATTACAATGAGCAGTACTTC. This sequence encodes CASSRWTNYNEQYF.

The chain carries TRBV20-1 and TRBJ2-7, with D perhaps TRBD1 (5 bases). The CDR3 consists of 15 residues. The V gene's germline CDR1 is DFQATT and CDR2 SNEGSKA (reference sequence). V was shortened by 1 base and J by 7 bases, with 20 bases between the two germline ends. The DNA of the CDR3 is TGCAGTGCTAGAGTTCGGAAGGGGCCATCCAATGAGCAGTACTTC. It codes for CSARVRKGPSNEQYF.

V gene TRBV4-2 combines with J gene TRBJ2-3, with TRBD2 matching over 7 bases. The CDR3 contains 15 residues. V lost 4 bases to trimming and J lost 6 bases; unmatched junction nucleotides: 10. The germline V gene encodes CDR1 LGHNA and CDR2 YNFKEQ. The CDR3 protein is CASSPAGTLSDTQYF. The CDR3, as DNA: TGTGCCAGCAGCCCAGCGGGAACCCTTTCGGATACGCAGTATTTT.

J is TRBJ2-3 and V is TRBV10-3; perhaps TRBD1 as D (6 bases). Looked up from germline, CDR1 is ENHRY and CDR2 is SYGVKD. The CDR3 covers 13 residues. Trimming pared 4 bases from V and 9 bases from J, leaving 14 bases between. This CDR3 reads CAISGTDTRTQYF. DNA of the CDR3: TGTGCCATCAGTGGGACAGACACCCGAACGCAGTATTTT.

Only a few counts were recorded for this clonotype. This chain joins TRBV28 and TRBJ2-5, with D tentatively TRBD1 (6 bases). CDR3 length: 14 amino acids. Germline assignment: CDR1 MDHEN and CDR2 SYDVKM. Trimming took 3 bases from V and 5 from J, leaving 13 bases between them. CDR3 amino acids: CASSLGALRETQYF. In nucleotides, the CDR3 is TGTGCCAGCAGTTTGGGGGCACTTCGGGAGACCCAGTACTTC. The variable domain in full, with the rest retrieved from reference TRBV28 and TRBJ2-5, is DVKVTQSSRYLVKRTGEKVFLECVQDMDHENMFWYRQDPGLGLRLIYFSYDVKMKEKGDIPEGYSVSREKKERFSLILESASTNQTSMYLCASSLGALRETQYFGPGTRLLVL.

V gene TRBV4-2 combines with J gene TRBJ1-6; the D is unclear. V lost 0 bases and J lost 6, with 12 bases in between. Per germline, CDR1 LGHNA and CDR2 YNFKEQ. This CDR3 contains 16 residues. The chain's CDR3 is CASSQDRNTFNSPLHF. DNA for the CDR3: TGTGCCAGCAGCCAAGATCGGAACACCTTTAATTCACCCCTCCACTTT.

The chain uses TRBV27 and TRBJ1-1; tentatively, D is TRBD1 (5 bases). Germline V CDR1 and CDR2: MNHEY, SMNVEV (reference sequence). There are 16 residues in the CDR3. The ends were cut back, 8 bases at V and 11 bases at J, with 30 bases in the middle. For the CDR3, the DNA is TGTGCCAGCGGCCCGTACGGGGGGAAGCCTGGTTTCAAGGCTTTCTTT. This sequence encodes CASGPYGGKPGFKAFF.

The J gene is TRBJ1-2, the V gene TRBV20-1; D is ambiguous. Trimming pared 0 bases from V and 3 bases from J, leaving 17 bases between. CDR1 is DFQATT and CDR2 is SNEGSKA in the germline V gene (reference sequence). The CDR3 loop spans 16 amino acids. CDR3 DNA: TGCAGTGCTAGAGATTGGGCGGAACCTAGGGACTATGGCTACACCTTC. It encodes CSARDWAEPRDYGYTF.

As to this clonotype: One end of the junction does not line up with germline, which may come from a read error. The J gene is TRBJ2-3, the V gene TRBV4-1; no clear D gene. CDR1 is MGHRA, CDR2 YSYEKL, per germline. The CDR3 is 12 amino acids. For the CDR3, the DNA is TGCGCCAGCAGCCAAGTATCAGATTCGCAGTATTTT. Translating it yields CASSQVSDSQYF.

This clonotype was recorded a few times. This chain connects TRBV9 to TRBJ2-1; 10 bases line up with TRBD1. This CDR3 region has 17 residues. Looked up from germline, CDR1 is SGDLS and CDR2 is YYNGEE. Unmatched junction bases numbered 12, after V lost 3 bases and J lost 6 bases. The CDR3 coding sequence is TGTGCCAGCAGCGCGAAGCCCGGGACAGGGGTTCTCAATGAGCAGTTCTTC. Translating gives CASSAKPGTGVLNEQFF.

This chain links TRBV7-9 with TRBJ2-2; D might be TRBD2 (5 bases). Per germline, CDR1 SEHNR and CDR2 FQNEAQ (reference sequence). The ends were cut back, 7 bases at V and 0 bases at J, with 9 bases in the middle. This CDR3 is 14 amino acids long. The CDR3 loop reads CASTLAPNTGELFF. The DNA for the CDR3 is TGTGCCAGCACTCTAGCCCCGAACACCGGGGAGCTGTTTTTT. The whole variable domain, remainder taken from reference TRBV7-9 and TRBJ2-2, is DTGVSQNPRHKITKRGQNVTFRCDPISEHNRLYWYRQTLGQGPEFLTYFQNEAQLEKSRLLSDRFSAERPKGSFSTLEIQRTEQGDSAMYLCASTLAPNTGELFFGEGSRLTVL.

J is TRBJ1-2 and V is TRBV9; D is undetermined. The CDR3 totals 13 residues. V was shortened by 3 bases and J by 7 bases, with 13 bases between the two germline ends. The V gene's germline CDR1 is SGDLS and CDR2 YYNGEE. CDR3 sequence: CASSATGWGGYTF. In DNA, the CDR3 is TGTGCCAGCAGCGCCACTGGATGGGGTGGCTACACCTTC.

This clonotype was seen a handful of times. The V gene is TRBV20-1, the J gene TRBJ2-3; 8 positions agree with TRBD2. The length of the CDR3 is 15 residues. V lost 5 bases, J lost 4 bases, and 11 bases stayed unmatched. The germline V gene encodes CDR1 DFQATT and CDR2 SNEGSKA (reference sequence). The CDR3 DNA is TGCAGTGCTCCCCGGATAGCGGGGATATCAGATACGCAGTATTTT. This encodes CSAPRIAGISDTQYF.

This clonotype was recorded once. The chain joins TRBV2 to TRBJ2-7; TRBD2 matches 14 bases. Trimming took 6 bases from V and 7 from J; bases not matched to a gene: 8. Germline V gives CDR1 SNHLY, CDR2 FYNNEI. The CDR3 covers 15 residues. The CDR3 reads CASRGTSGSLDEQYF. DNA of the CDR3: TGTGCCAGCAGAGGGACTAGCGGGAGCCTCGATGAGCAGTACTTC.

The rearrangement uses TRBV28 and TRBJ2-5; D is ambiguous. The CDR3 has 13 amino acids. Deletions cut 6 bases from V and 5 bases from J, with 13 bases between. Germline CDR1 reads MDHEN; CDR2 reads SYDVKM. As DNA, the CDR3 is TGTGCCAGCAGCCCGATTGGACGCGAGACCCAGTACTTC. Protein: CASSPIGRETQYF.

This rearrangement joins TRBV7-2 to TRBJ1-2; the D gene is possibly TRBD1 (5 bases). Germline values: CDR1 SGHTA, CDR2 FQGNSA. This CDR3 comprises 14 residues. Trimming removed 5 bases at V and 5 bases at J, with 15 bases between. CDR3 loop: CASSARGGAYGYTF. The CDR3 nucleotides read TGTGCCAGCAGCGCCCGAGGTGGGGCGTATGGCTACACCTTC.

This rearrangement joins TRBV27 to TRBJ2-1; 8 nucleotides match TRBD2. The ends lost 6 bases at V and 8 bases at J; junction bases unmatched: 6. Germline V gene sequence: CDR1 MNHEY, CDR2 SMNVEV (reference sequence). The CDR3 has 13 amino acids. This CDR3 is CASSLTSADEQFF. CDR3 bases: TGTGCCAGCAGCTTGACTAGCGCGGATGAGCAGTTCTTC.

The chain couples TRBV27 to TRBJ1-1, with 7 bases identical to TRBD1. Trimming removed 4 bases from V and 7 bases from J; junction bases left unmatched: 15. The CDR3 consists of 16 residues. Germline CDR1 is MNHEY and CDR2 is SMNVEV (reference sequence). The CDR3 nucleotides are TGTGCCAGCAGTTCAGGTTTAGGGGGCGGACCACGTGAAGCTTTCTTT. Its translation is CASSSGLGGGPREAFF.

This chain links TRBV11-2 with TRBJ2-1; 9 nucleotides line up with TRBD1. V trimming: 5 bases; J trimming: 3 bases; junction bases outside the gene matches: 8. The CDR3 contains 16 residues. CDR1 is SGHAT, CDR2 FQNNGV, per germline. The CDR3 sequence: CASSAGQGFVYNEQFF. The CDR3 nucleotides are TGTGCCAGCAGCGCGGGACAGGGTTTTGTCTACAATGAGCAGTTCTTC.